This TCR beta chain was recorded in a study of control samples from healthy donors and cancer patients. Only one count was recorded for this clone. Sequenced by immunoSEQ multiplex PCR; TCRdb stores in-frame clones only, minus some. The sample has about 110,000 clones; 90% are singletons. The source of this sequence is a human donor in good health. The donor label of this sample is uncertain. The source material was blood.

CDR3 in DNA: TGTGCCAGCAGTTTAGGGCCCGGCTACACCTTC. The encoded protein is CASSLGPGYTF. This chain connects TRBV6-2 or TRBV6-3 to TRBJ1-2; the D is unclear. The CDR3 runs 11 residues. The V end lost 4 bases, the J end lost 8 bases, and 8 bases lay between the germline ends. Per germline, CDR1 MNHEY and CDR2 SVGEGT.